One and the same sample provided the 2 T cell receptor beta chains below, sequenced in a study of shared clonotypes between healthy human individuals. This table comes from immunoSEQ multiplex PCR, and its TCRdb copy is limited to in-frame clones, with some not included. The data hold some 2.1 million clones, with about 95% observed a single time. Positively selected for CCR7, the CD45RO-negative cells used as naive CD8 cells excluded terminally differentiated effector memory CD45RA+ cells. Sequencing was carried out using naive CD8+ T cells sorted from blood. The receptor set was obtained from a man between 18 and 35 years old in good health.

V and J are TRBV10-3 and TRBJ2-1; the match to TRBD2 covers 7 bases. This CDR3 is built from 18 residues. V was pared by 10 bases and J by 1 base, with 19 bases of the junction left unmatched. CDR1 and CDR2 from the germline V gene are ENHRY and SYGVKD. In DNA form, the CDR3 reads TGTGCCACCCGGATGGTGGATAGCGGGCTAAAATCCTACAATGAGCAGTTCTTC. Translation: CATRMVDSGLKSYNEQFF.

As regards this clone: The same CDR3 also results from other DNA sequences found in this sample. The chain recombines TRBV7-2 with TRBJ2-1; a possible D gene is TRBD1 (5 bases). The CDR3 is 15 amino acids. The germline V gene has CDR1 SGHTA and CDR2 FQGNSA. The V end lost 3 bases, the J end lost 1 base, and 10 bases lay between the germline ends. The CDR3 nucleotides are TGTGCCAGCAGCTTCTGGGGCGGATCCTACAATGAGCAGTTCTTC. This sequence encodes CASSFWGGSYNEQFF.